These 16 T cell receptor beta chains came from one sample sequenced in a study of shared clonotypes between healthy human individuals. The repertoire was sequenced with immunoSEQ multiplex PCR; TCRdb's copy has only in-frame clones and lacks some. The repertoire consists of 450,000 or so clones, with around 77% occurring once and the leading ten covering around 13%. The sequencing sample was made of PBMCs. The receptors stem from a middle-aged woman in good health. Some clones in this sample may be carry-over from other donors' samples.

The chain recombines TRBV5-6 with TRBJ2-3; TRBD2 matches 11 bases. The CDR3 runs 14 residues. The V segment lost 4 bases and the J segment 5 bases; nucleotides outside the gene matches: 3. The germline V gene encodes CDR1 SGHDT and CDR2 YYEEEE. The CDR3 protein is CASSTLAGGDTQYF. CDR3 nucleotides: TGTGCCAGCAGCACTCTAGCGGGAGGAGATACGCAGTATTTT.

The table lists this clone with a count of one. This chain connects TRBV11-2 to TRBJ2-7; 13 nucleotides line up with TRBD2. V gave up 5 bases and J gave up 2 bases; unmatched junction bases: 6. The CDR3 is 16 residues long. The germline gives CDR1 SGHAT, CDR2 FQNNGV. The CDR3 is CASSPLGLAGPYEQYF. The DNA of the CDR3 is TGTGCCAGCAGCCCGCTGGGACTAGCGGGGCCCTACGAGCAGTACTTC.

CDR3 DNA: TGTGCCAGCAGCCATGGGACAGGGGGTGGCTACACCTTC. Translation gives CASSHGTGGGYTF. The chain is built from TRBV7-8 and TRBJ1-2; 11 nucleotides agree with TRBD1. Germline values: CDR1 SGHVS, CDR2 FQNEAQ. There are 13 residues in the CDR3. Trimming removed 5 bases from V and 7 bases from J; junction bases left unmatched: 3.

The chain carries TRBV27 and TRBJ2-1; 8 bases are a match to TRBD2. Per the germline V gene, CDR1 is MNHEY and CDR2 is SMNVEV (reference sequence). The CDR3 has 15 amino acids. J lost 3 bases, V lost 6 bases, and 7 bases had no gene match. Here the CDR3 reads CASSPIAGYYNEQFF. The DNA for the CDR3 is TGTGCCAGCAGCCCCATAGCGGGATACTACAATGAGCAGTTCTTC.

As to this clone: The likely explanation is a read error, given a far larger clone one base away. Other nucleotide sequences from this sample produce the same CDR3. The chain recombines TRBV9 with TRBJ2-5; D assignment may be TRBD1 or TRBD2 (6 bases each). The germline CDR1 and CDR2 sequences are SGDLS and YYNGEE. The CDR3 spans 16 residues. Trimming stripped 1 base from V and 7 bases from J, with 20 bases between. CDR3 DNA: TGTGCCAGCAGCGTAAGATCCGGGGGCGGCGACCCGACCCAGTACTTC. Protein product: CASSVRSGGGDPTQYF.

A note on this clone: Because it lacks the conserved phenylalanine or tryptophan at the end, this CDR3 is likely a read error. Because the CDR3's place on the DNA is in doubt, the DNA is left out and the CDR3 is given as listed by TCRdb. The CDR3 loop is CASSEAGTGRVTALL. J is TRBJ1-1 and V is TRBV6-1; the table calls TRBD1, which could not be checked here. Per the germline V gene, CDR1 is MNHNS and CDR2 is SASEGT. The CDR3 length is 15 residues, termini included.

This chain uses TRBV28 with TRBJ1-4; D not resolved. The CDR3 covers 14 residues. Trimming left V 5 bases short and J 6 bases short, with 13 bases between. Germline lookup yields CDR1 MDHEN and CDR2 SYDVKM. CDR3 sequence: CASSPQALYEKLFF. The CDR3 DNA reads as TGTGCCAGCAGTCCCCAGGCCTTATATGAAAAACTGTTTTTT.

The chain links TRBV19 to TRBJ2-3; D might be TRBD1 (7 bases). Germline CDR1 LNHDA, CDR2 SQIVND (reference sequence). This CDR3 contains 16 residues. V gave up 3 bases and J gave up 4 bases, with 17 bases separating them. This CDR3 is CASSIGGTVGADTQYF. The CDR3, as DNA: TGTGCCAGTAGTATCGGAGGGACAGTTGGCGCAGATACGCAGTATTTT.

This chain joins TRBV4-1 and TRBJ1-5; D call uncertain. V was trimmed by 0 bases and J by 5 bases, leaving 11 bases between them. The CDR3 sequence is 15 residues long. CDR1 and CDR2 (germline): MGHRA, YSYEKL. The CDR3 coding sequence is TGCGCCAGCAGCCAAGATTTTAGTCCCCATCAGCCCCAGCATTTT. It translates to CASSQDFSPHQPQHF.

The gene calls are TRBV28 and TRBJ1-5, with a possible D match to TRBD1 (5 bases). Germline V gene sequence: CDR1 MDHEN, CDR2 SYDVKM. The V end lost 6 bases, the J end lost 3 bases, and 12 bases lay between the germline ends. The CDR3 covers 14 residues. The CDR3 spells CASRRGGINQPQHF. The CDR3 nucleotides are TGTGCCAGCAGACGGGGGGGGATCAATCAGCCCCAGCATTTT.

V usage is TRBV29-1 and J usage is TRBJ1-2, with 7 bases identical to TRBD1. V trimming: 7 bases; J trimming: 0 bases; junction bases outside the gene matches: 2. The germline gives CDR1 SQVTM, CDR2 ANQGSEA. The CDR3 totals 12 residues. CDR3: CSGGQANYGYTF. The CDR3 region has the DNA TGCAGCGGAGGACAGGCTAACTATGGCTACACCTTC.

Concerning this clone itself: A far larger clone differs by one base, so this is likely a read error. This CDR3 is also generated by other DNA sequences in the sample. The V and J genes are TRBV15 and TRBJ2-7; D may match TRBD1 or TRBD2 (7 bases each). The CDR3 is 20 amino acids. From germline, CDR1 is LNHNV and CDR2 YYDKDF (reference sequence). In DNA, the CDR3 is TGTGCCACCAGTAGAGACAGGGATTGGGGAGCGGGACCACATCGGTACGAGCAGTACTTC. This codes for CATSRDRDWGAGPHRYEQYF. Complete variable domain (other parts from reference TRBV15 and TRBJ2-7): DAMVIQNPRYQVTQFGKPVTLSCSQTLNHNVMYWYQQKSSQAPKLLFHYYDKDFNNEADTPDNFQSRRPNTSFCFLDIRSPGLGDTAMYLCATSRDRDWGAGPHRYEQYFGPGTRLTVT.

The chain uses TRBV15 and TRBJ2-7; 14 positions agree with TRBD2. V dropped 0 bases and J dropped 3; count of bases not matched to a gene: 4. CDR3 size: 17 residues. Germline CDR1 LNHNV, CDR2 YYDKDF (reference sequence). DNA of the CDR3: TGTGCCACCAGCAGAGATCGGACTAGCGGGAGGTTCTACGAGCAGTACTTC. As protein: CATSRDRTSGRFYEQYF.

This clone was seen more than once but under ten times. This chain links TRBV25-1 with TRBJ2-1, with 7 positions matching TRBD2. Germline V lookup: CDR1 MGHDK, CDR2 SYGVNS. The CDR3 is 13 amino acids. V shed 6 bases and J 4 bases; nucleotides not matched to a gene: 3. The CDR3 here is CASRAGGYNEQFF. The DNA for the CDR3 is TGTGCCAGCAGAGCCGGGGGGTACAATGAGCAGTTCTTC.

As for this clone: A far larger clone is one base from this, pointing to a likely read error. The chain couples TRBV7-9 to TRBJ2-4; possibly TRBD1 for D (5 bases). Trimming shortened V by 4 bases and J by 7 bases, and 11 bases separated the two germline ends. The CDR3 length is 13 residues. Per germline, CDR1 SEHNR and CDR2 FQNEAQ (reference sequence). The CDR3 sequence: CASSSTGANIQYF. Written as DNA, the CDR3 is TGTGCCAGCAGCTCCACTGGGGCGAACATTCAGTACTTC.

This clone was detected a few times. V usage is TRBV6-1 and J usage is TRBJ1-2; D unclear. Between the trimmed V and J ends, which lost 0 bases and 0 bases, there was a span of 26 bases. CDR1 and CDR2 (germline): MNHNS, SASEGT. CDR3 length equals 21 residues. Here the CDR3 DNA reads TGTGCCAGCAGTGAAGCGCTTCCGTTCGGCGGCTGGGCTACACCTAACTATGGCTACACCTTC. Its protein is CASSEALPFGGWATPNYGYTF.